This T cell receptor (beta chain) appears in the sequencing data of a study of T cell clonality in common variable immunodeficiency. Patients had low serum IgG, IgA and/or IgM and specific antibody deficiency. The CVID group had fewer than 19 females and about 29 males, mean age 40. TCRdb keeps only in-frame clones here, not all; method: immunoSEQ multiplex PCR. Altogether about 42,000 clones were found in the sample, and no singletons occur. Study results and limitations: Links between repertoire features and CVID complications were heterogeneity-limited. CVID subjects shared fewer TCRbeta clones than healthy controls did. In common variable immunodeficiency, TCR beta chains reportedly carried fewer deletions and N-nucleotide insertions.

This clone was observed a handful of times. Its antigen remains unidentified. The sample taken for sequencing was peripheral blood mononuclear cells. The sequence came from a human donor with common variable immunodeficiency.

CDR3 DNA, as far as it was read: TGTGCCAGCAGCCTAGAATCGGGGACCTACGAG. It encodes CASSLESGTYE. The full CDR3 protein reads CASSLESGTYEQYF. V is TRBV7-8 and J is TRBJ2-7; D might be TRBD2 (5 bases). The CDR3 end lies 3 residues beyond the end of the read and is filled in from the germline J gene. V lost 5 bases, J lost 2 bases, and 13 bases lay in between. The CDR3 length is 14 residues. Germline V gives CDR1 SGHVS, CDR2 FQNEAQ.